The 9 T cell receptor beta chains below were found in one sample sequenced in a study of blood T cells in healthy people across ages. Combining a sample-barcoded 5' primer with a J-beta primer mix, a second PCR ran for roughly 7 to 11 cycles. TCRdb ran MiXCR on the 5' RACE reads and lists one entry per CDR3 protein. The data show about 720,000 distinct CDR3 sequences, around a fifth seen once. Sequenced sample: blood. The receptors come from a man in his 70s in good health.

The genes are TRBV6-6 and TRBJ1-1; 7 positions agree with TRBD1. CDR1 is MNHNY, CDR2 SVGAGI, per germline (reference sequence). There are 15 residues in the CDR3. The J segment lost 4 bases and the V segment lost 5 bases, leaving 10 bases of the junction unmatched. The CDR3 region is CASSPSNRGGTEAFF. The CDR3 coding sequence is TGTGCCAGCAGTCCATCGAACAGGGGTGGCACTGAAGCTTTCTTT.

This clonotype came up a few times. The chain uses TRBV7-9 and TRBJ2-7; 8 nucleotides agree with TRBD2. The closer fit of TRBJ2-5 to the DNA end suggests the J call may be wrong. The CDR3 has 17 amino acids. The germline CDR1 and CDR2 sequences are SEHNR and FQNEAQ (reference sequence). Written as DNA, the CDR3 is TGTGCCAGCAGCTTAGGATGGGCTAGCGGGTCCCAAGAGACCCAGTACTTC. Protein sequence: CASSLGWASGSQETQYF.

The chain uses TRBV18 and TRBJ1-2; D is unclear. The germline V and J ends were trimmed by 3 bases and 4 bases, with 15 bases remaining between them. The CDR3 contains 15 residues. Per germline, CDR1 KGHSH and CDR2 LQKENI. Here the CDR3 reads CASSPGSREGYGYTF. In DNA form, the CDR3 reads TGTGCCAGCTCACCCGGGAGCCGAGAGGGCTATGGCTACACCTTC.

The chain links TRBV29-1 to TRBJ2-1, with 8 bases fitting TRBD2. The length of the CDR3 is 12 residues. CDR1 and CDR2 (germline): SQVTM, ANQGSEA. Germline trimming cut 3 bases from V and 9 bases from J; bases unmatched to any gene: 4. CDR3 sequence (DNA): TGCAGCGTTGACCCCGGGAGGGCTGAGCAGTTCTTC. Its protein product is CSVDPGRAEQFF.

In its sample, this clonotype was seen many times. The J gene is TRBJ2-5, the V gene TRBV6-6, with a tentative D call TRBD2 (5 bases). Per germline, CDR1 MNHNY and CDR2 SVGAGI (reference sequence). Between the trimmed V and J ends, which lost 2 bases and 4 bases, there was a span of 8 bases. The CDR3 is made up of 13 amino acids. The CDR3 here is CASSYGLRETQYF. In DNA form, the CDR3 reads TGTGCCAGCAGTTACGGACTGCGAGAGACCCAGTACTTC.

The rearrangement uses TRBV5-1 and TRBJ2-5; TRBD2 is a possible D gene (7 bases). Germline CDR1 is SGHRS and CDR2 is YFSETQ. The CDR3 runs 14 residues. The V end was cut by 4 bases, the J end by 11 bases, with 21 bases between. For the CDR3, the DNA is TGCGCCAGCAGCCAGAGTCACAGGGCGGGGGAGCAGTACTTC. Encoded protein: CASSQSHRAGEQYF.

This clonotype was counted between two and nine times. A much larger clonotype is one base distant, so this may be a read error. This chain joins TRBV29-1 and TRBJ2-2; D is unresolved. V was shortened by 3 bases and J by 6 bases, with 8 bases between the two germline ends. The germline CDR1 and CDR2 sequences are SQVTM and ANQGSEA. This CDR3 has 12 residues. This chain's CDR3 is CSVDRNAGELFF. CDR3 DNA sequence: TGCAGCGTTGACAGAAACGCCGGGGAGCTGTTTTTT.

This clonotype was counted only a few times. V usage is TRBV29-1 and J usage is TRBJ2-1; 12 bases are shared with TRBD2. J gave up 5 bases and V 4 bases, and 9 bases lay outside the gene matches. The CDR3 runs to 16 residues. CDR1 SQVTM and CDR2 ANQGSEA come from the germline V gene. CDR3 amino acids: CSVASSGRGRNNEQFF. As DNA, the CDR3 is TGCAGCGTTGCCTCTAGCGGGAGGGGCCGCAACAATGAGCAGTTCTTC.

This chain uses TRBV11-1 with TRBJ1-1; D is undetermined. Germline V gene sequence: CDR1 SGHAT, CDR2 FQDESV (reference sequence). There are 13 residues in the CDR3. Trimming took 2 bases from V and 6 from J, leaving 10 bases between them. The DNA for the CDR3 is TGTGCCAGCAGCTTATTCGTGGGTCCTGAAGCTTTCTTT. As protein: CASSLFVGPEAFF.